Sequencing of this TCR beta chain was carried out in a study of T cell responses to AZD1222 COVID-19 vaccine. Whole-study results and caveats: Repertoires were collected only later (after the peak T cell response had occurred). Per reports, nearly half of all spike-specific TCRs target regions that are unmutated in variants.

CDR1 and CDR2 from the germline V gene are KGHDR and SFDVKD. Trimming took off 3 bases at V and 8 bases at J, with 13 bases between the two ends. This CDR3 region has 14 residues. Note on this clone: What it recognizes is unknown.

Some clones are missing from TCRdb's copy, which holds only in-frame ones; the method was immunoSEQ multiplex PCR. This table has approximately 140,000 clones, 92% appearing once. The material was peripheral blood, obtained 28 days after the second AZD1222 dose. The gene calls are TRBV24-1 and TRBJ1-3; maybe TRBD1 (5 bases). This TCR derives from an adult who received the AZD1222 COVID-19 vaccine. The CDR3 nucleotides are TGTGCCACCAGTGATCGCTGGGGGGTACACACCATATATTTT. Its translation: CATSDRWGVHTIYF.